This T cell receptor (beta chain) was retrieved from a study of blood T cell repertoires in COVID-19 (dated by TCRdb to about 2020). With regard to the full study: Samples from collaborators originated in the United States, Italy and Spain and spanned both the acute and convalescent phases of COVID-19. The prospective study material was composed of cDNA or gDNA derived from T cells, B-cell-depleted T cells, or PBMCs. Deeply sampled blood TCRbeta repertoires from subjects exposed to, actively infected with, or recovered from COVID-19 were included in the dataset. The repertoires were released in a freely available public database meant as a resource for research on the immune response to SARS-CoV-2. Samples were obtained from the ongoing ImmuneRACE study (first 160 participants) and from about 1,300 subjects provided by 6 global collaborators. Sample metadata almost always included a de-identified subject ID, COVID-19 status, age in years and sex. Where available, HLA class I and class II types were taken from metadata supplied by the sample provider and were not determined by assay-based typing. What the authors observed across the whole study: The amount of clinical and demographic metadata varied by source and participant and was provided uncurated.

Concerning this clone itself: Its cognate antigen has yet to be identified. No base quality information exists; no much larger clone differs at one position.

TCRbeta CDR3 regions were amplified from genomic DNA using the immunoSEQ Assay, a bias-controlled multiplex PCR. Under the source paper's analysis protocol: Nucleated cell counts per sample were estimated from amplification of reference gene primers within the assay. Sequence reads were collapsed and filtered to measure the absolute abundance of every unique TCRbeta CDR3 rearrangement. For each sample, productive Simpson clonality was calculated as the square root of Simpson's diversity index across productive rearrangements. The source is immuneACCESS, and TCRdb retained only in-frame sequences with V and J called. Part of the clones is not carried over; for the studies checked, unresolved V genes explain less than half of this, and the remainder is unexplained. V, J and clone size reflect that table, while D and trimming were determined from the DNA. Counted in this sample were about 170,000 clones; roughly four fifths of them appeared once. Approximately 2.4% of the sample rests with the top ten.

The germline V gene encodes CDR1 SGDLS and CDR2 YYNGEE. V is reduced by 4 bases and J by 7 bases, leaving a spacing of 17 bases between them. The CDR3 covers 14 residues, taking in both the cysteine and the phenylalanine. CDR3 DNA is the only sequence kept; it has 42 bases, read in frame from the first base. The collaborating institutions used their own protocols to collect whole blood in K2EDTA tubes. For TCRbeta analysis, collaborator samples were shipped as frozen whole blood, as isolated PBMCs, or as DNA extracted from either sample type. The sample comprised peripheral blood. This sequence originates from a human donor with acute or convalescent COVID-19. The donor label of this sample is uncertain. The sequence links TRBV9 to TRBJ1-2; no D gene can be assigned with confidence. CDR3 sequence: CASSSLMVAAGYTF. The bases read TGTGCCAGCAGCTCCTTAATGGTTGCGGCTGGCTACACCTTC.